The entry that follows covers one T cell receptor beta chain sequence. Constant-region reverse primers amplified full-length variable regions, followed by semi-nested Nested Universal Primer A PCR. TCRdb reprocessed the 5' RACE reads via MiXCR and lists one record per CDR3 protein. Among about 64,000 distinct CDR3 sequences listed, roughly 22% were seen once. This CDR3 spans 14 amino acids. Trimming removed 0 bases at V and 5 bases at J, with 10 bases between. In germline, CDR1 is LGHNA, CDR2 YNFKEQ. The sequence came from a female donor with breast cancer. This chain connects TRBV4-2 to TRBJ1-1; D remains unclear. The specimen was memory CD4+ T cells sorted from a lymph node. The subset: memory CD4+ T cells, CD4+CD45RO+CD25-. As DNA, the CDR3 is TGTGCCAGCAGCCAAGATGGGGTAGAAACTGAAGCTTTCTTT. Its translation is CASSQDGVETEAFF.